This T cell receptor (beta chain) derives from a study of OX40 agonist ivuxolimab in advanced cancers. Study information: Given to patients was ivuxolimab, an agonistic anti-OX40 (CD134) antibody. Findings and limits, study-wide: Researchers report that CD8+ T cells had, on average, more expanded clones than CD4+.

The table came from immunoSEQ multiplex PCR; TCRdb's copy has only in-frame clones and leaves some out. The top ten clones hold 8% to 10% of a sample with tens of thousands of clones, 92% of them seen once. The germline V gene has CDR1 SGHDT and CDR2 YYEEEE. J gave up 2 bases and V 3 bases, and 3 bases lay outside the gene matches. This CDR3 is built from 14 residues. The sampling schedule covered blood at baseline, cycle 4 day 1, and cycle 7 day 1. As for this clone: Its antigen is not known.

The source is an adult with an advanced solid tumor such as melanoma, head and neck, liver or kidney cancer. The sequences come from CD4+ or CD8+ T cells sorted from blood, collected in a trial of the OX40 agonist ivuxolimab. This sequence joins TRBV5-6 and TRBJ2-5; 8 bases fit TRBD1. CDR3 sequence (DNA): TGTGCCAGCAGCTGGACAGGGATACAAGAGACCCAGTACTTC. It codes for CASSWTGIQETQYF.